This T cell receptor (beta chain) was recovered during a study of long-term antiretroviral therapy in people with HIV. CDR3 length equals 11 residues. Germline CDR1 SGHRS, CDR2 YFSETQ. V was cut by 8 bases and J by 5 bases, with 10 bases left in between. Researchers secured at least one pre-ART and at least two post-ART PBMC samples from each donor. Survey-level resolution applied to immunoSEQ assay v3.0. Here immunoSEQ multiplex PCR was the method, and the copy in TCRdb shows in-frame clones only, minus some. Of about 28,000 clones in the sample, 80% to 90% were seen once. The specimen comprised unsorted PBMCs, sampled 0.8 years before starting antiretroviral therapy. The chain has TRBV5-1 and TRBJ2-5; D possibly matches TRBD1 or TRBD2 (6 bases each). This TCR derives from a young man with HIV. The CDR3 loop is CASRGQETQYF. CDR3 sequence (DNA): TGCGCCAGTCGGGGGCAGGAGACCCAGTACTTC.